This entry concerns a single TCR beta chain. Using immunoSEQ multiplex PCR, the repertoire was profiled, and TCRdb retains in-frame clones only, with some absent. The sample shows about 46,000 clones, 93% of them seen only once. The data were taken from a study of T cell changes during pregnancy in multiple sclerosis. Between the trimmed V and J ends, which lost 5 bases and 4 bases, there was a span of 12 bases. Germline CDR1 is MNHEY and CDR2 is SMNVEV (reference sequence). The CDR3 spans 14 residues. The V call is TRBV27, the J call TRBJ1-5, with D perhaps matching TRBD1 (5 bases). Material: CD8+ T cells from peripheral blood mononuclear cells, obtained after pregnancy. This receptor was taken from a female donor with multiple sclerosis, enrolled in a pregnancy study. The CDR3 DNA sequence: TGTGCCAGCAGTCACCAGGGCCCAAATCAGCCCCAGCATTTT. Encoded protein: CASSHQGPNQPQHF.